The entry that follows covers one T cell receptor beta chain sequence. This sample was included in a study of T cell responses to AZD1222 COVID-19 vaccine. Assay: immunoSEQ multiplex PCR; the TCRdb copy retains only in-frame clones and omits some. The table has approximately 110,000 clones, 70% to 90% seen once. CDR1 is SGHVS, CDR2 FNYEAQ, per germline. The CDR3 covers 16 residues. V was clipped by 0 bases and J by 7 bases; unmatched bases: 5. The TCR originated in an adult in good health. The V call is TRBV7-6, the J call TRBJ2-1; TRBD2 matches 11 bases. The sample consisted of peripheral blood, taken on day 0 of AZD1222 vaccination. CDR3 protein: CASSLAGTSGLNEQFF. CDR3 DNA: TGTGCCAGCAGCTTAGCTGGGACTAGCGGTTTGAATGAGCAGTTCTTC.